A selection of T cell receptor beta chains follows, all from one sample in a study of cytomegalovirus exposure and HLA in healthy donors. Measured with immunoSEQ multiplex PCR; TCRdb has only the in-frame clones, and not every one. In the table there are about 98,000 clones, 69% of which are singletons. The sample consisted of PBMCs. The receptors originated from a female donor in good health and CMV-seronegative. The CDR3 runs from the conserved cysteine through the conserved F or W. Fields, in order: V gene, CDR3 length, D gene, clone size, J gene, CDR3 DNA, CDR3 protein. The D gene is left open where the match is weak. Only part of the rows carry a size: once, few, many, or a class if the clone is expanded.

>TRBV5-1|16|TRBD2|-|TRBJ2-2
TGCGCCAGCAGCCTCTCCCTAGCGGGGGCCGGGGGGGAGCTGTTTTTT
CASSLSLAGAGGELFF
>TRBV28|19|TRBD2|few|TRBJ2-7
TGTGCCAGCAGTTTATCCCCATCCTCCCTAGCGGTGGTGACCTACGAGCAGTACTTC
CASSLSPSSLAVVTYEQYF
>TRBV7-8|15|TRBD2|-|TRBJ2-3
TGTGCCAGCAGCTTTTCTAGCGGGGTCACAGATACGCAGTATTTT
CASSFSSGVTDTQYF
>TRBV6-5|14|TRBD1|-|TRBJ1-3
TGTGCCAGCAGTGCAGGGGGGTATGGAAACACCATATATTTT
CASSAGGYGNTIYF
>TRBV28|15|TRBD2|-|TRBJ2-7
TGTGCCAGCAGTAGCACCGGGACTAGCGTTTACGAGCAGTACTTC
CASSSTGTSVYEQYF
>TRBV5-6|15|TRBD1|once|TRBJ2-7
TGTGCCAGCAGCTTGGCGACAGGGGTCTTCTACGAGCAGTACTTC
CASSLATGVFYEQYF
>TRBV7-3|14|-|-|TRBJ2-1
TGTGCCAGCAGCTTAACGGGTGGTAGCTCTGAGCAGTTCTTC
CASSLTGGSSEQFF
>TRBV7-8|17|-|-|TRBJ2-6
TGTGCCAGCAGCTTAGTGGGGGGACGCTCTGGGGCCAACGTCCTGACTTTC
CASSLVGGRSGANVLTF
>TRBV14|13|-|-|TRBJ1-1
TGTGCCAGCAGCCGAACAGAAGGCACTGAAGCTTTCTTT
CASSRTEGTEAFF
>TRBV6-5|16|TRBD1|-|TRBJ1-2
TGTGCCAGCAGTTCCCCTCAAGGGACAGGAGTTTATGGCTACACCTTC
CASSSPQGTGVYGYTF
>TRBV5-1|15|TRBD1|-|TRBJ2-7
TGCGCCAGCAGCGACCGGGACAGGGGACCCTTGGAGCAGTACTTC
CASSDRDRGPLEQYF
>TRBV4-1|14|-|-|TRBJ1-1
TGCGCCAGCAGCCTAGCAGGGTTGGACACTGAAGCTTTCTTT
CASSLAGLDTEAFF
>TRBV7-9|16|-|-|TRBJ2-6
TGTGCCAGCAGCCGAGGCGGTTTCTCTGGGGCCAACGTCCTGACTTTC
CASSRGGFSGANVLTF
>TRBV7-9|16|TRBD2|-|TRBJ2-3
TGTTCCAGCAGCCAACAGCGGGGGGCGGAAACAGATACGCAGTATTTT
CSSSQQRGAETDTQYF
>TRBV4-2|16|TRBD1|-|TRBJ2-2
TGTGCCAGCAGCCGACAAACAGGGGAGAACACCGGGGAGCTGTTTTTT
CASSRQTGENTGELFF
>TRBV27|13|TRBD1|-|TRBJ2-7
TGTGCCAGCACCGAGGGACAGGGCCTCGAGCAGTACTTC
CASTEGQGLEQYF
>TRBV28|13|TRBD1|-|TRBJ2-7
TGTGCCAGCAGTACCCCGACAGGGGGCGAGCAGTACTTC
CASSTPTGGEQYF
>TRBV29-1|10|-|-|TRBJ2-1
TGCAGCGTTTGGGCAGCCAGGCAGTTCTTC
CSVWAARQFF
>TRBV6-4|16|TRBD2|few|TRBJ2-2
TGTGCCAGCAGTGACTCAGCGGGGGGGAATACCGGGGAGCTGTTTTTT
CASSDSAGGNTGELFF
>TRBV6-5|15|-|-|TRBJ2-1
TGTGCCAGCAGTTCCCGGCACAGCTCCTACAATGAGCAGTTCTTC
CASSSRHSSYNEQFF
>TRBV18|17|TRBD2|-|TRBJ2-7
TGTGCCAGCTCACCGGCGTCACTAGCGGGAGGGCCCTACGAGCAGTACTTC
CASSPASLAGGPYEQYF
>TRBV2|16|-|-|TRBJ1-2
TGTGCCAGCAGCGCTCCGGCAGGGGCCGGGGTCTATGGCTACACCTTC
CASSAPAGAGVYGYTF